This entry features one TCR beta chain sequence. Its target is unknown. TCRdb independently ran MiXCR on the reads; one entry per CDR3 protein. Here the sample spans about 150,000 distinct CDR3 sequences, about 32% being singletons. The entry originates in a study of T cell repertoires in cytomegalovirus infection. The CDR3 contains 11 residues. CDR1 and CDR2 from the germline V gene are MNHNS and SASEGT. The V end lost 5 bases, the J end lost 2 bases, and 3 bases lay between the germline ends. This rearrangement joins TRBV6-1 to TRBJ1-2; D not certain. This receptor was identified in a human donor in good health (CMV status not recorded). Some clones in this sample may be carry-over from other donors' samples. The sequencing here drew on CD8+ T cells from cultured PBMCs, taken from culture after CMV antigen stimulation. CDR3 DNA: TGTGCCAGCAGTAAAAACTATGGCTACACCTTC. It yields the protein CASSKNYGYTF.